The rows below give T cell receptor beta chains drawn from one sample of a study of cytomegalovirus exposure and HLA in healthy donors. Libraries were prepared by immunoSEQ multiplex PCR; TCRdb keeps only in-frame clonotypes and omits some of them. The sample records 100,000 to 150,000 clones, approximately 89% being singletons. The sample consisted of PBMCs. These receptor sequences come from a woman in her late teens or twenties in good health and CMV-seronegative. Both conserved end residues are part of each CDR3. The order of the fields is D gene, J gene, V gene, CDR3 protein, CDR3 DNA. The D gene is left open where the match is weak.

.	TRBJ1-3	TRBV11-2	CASSLGATGNTIYF	TGTGCCAGCAGCTTAGGAGCCACTGGAAACACCATATATTTT
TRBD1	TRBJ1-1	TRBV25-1	CASSATGTGLNTEAFF	TGTGCCAGCAGCGCCACCGGGACAGGGCTGAACACTGAAGCTTTCTTT
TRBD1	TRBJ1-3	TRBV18	CASSYGTAGNTIYF	TGTGCCAGCTCATATGGGACAGCGGGAAACACCATATATTTT
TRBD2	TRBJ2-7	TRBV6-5	CASSYAGLAGGYEQYF	TGTGCCAGCAGTTACGCGGGACTAGCGGGAGGCTACGAGCAGTACTTC
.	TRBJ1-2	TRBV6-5	CASSYPMDSYGYTF	TGTGCCAGCAGTTACCCGATGGACAGCTATGGCTACACCTTC
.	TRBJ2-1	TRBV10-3	CAINTEPYNEQFF	TGTGCCATCAATACGGAGCCCTACAATGAGCAGTTCTTC
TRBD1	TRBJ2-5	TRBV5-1	CASSLQGEETQYF	TGCGCCAGCAGCTTACAGGGGGAAGAGACCCAGTACTTC
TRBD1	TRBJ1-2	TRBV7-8	CASSGGTGSYGYTF	TGTGCCAGCAGCGGCGGGACAGGATCCTATGGCTACACCTTC
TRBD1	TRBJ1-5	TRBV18	CASSPDRGGQPQHF	TGTGCCAGCTCACCCGACAGGGGCGGCCAGCCCCAGCATTTT
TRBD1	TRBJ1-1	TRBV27	CASSLSSQGGAFF	TGTGCCAGCAGTTTATCGTCACAGGGGGGAGCTTTCTTT